This TCR beta chain is from a study of blood T cell repertoires in COVID-19. For the study at large: Collection of acute and convalescent COVID-19 samples took place in the United States, Italy and Spain.

Germline V CDR1 and CDR2: KGHSH, LQKENI. V was pared by 0 bases and J by 7 bases, with 8 bases of the junction left unmatched. The CDR3 has 16 residues. This clone was counted a few times. Other DNA sequences in the same sample also yield this CDR3. The data were produced by immunoSEQ multiplex PCR, yet TCRdb's version contains in-frame clones alone and is incomplete. The table shows 250,000 to 300,000 clones, with under 90% occurring only once. The chain is built from TRBV18 and TRBJ2-1, with 8 positions matching TRBD1. The receptor was isolated from a man aged 50-60 years with acute or convalescent COVID-19. The material sequenced was peripheral blood. CDR3 sequence: CASSPPGQGISNEQFF. CDR3 nucleotides: TGTGCCAGCTCACCACCCGGACAGGGAATTTCTAATGAGCAGTTCTTC.